This T cell receptor (beta chain) was recorded in a study of T cell responses to AZD1222 COVID-19 vaccine. Generated by immunoSEQ multiplex PCR, the TCRdb table keeps only in-frame clones and is missing some. The sample comprises roughly 81,000 clones, roughly 88% of which are singletons, and around 15% rests with the top ten. Looked up from germline, CDR1 is MNHEY and CDR2 is SVGAGI. This CDR3 has 16 amino acids. Deletions cut 0 bases from V and 7 bases from J, with 13 bases between. V gene TRBV6-5 combines with J gene TRBJ1-6, with unresolved D. This clonotype originated in an adult in good health. The input for sequencing was peripheral blood, taken on day 0 of AZD1222 vaccination. CDR3 nucleotides: TGTGCCAGCAGTTACTCCTATCGGCTTGGCAATTCACCCCTCCACTTT. It codes for CASSYSYRLGNSPLHF.